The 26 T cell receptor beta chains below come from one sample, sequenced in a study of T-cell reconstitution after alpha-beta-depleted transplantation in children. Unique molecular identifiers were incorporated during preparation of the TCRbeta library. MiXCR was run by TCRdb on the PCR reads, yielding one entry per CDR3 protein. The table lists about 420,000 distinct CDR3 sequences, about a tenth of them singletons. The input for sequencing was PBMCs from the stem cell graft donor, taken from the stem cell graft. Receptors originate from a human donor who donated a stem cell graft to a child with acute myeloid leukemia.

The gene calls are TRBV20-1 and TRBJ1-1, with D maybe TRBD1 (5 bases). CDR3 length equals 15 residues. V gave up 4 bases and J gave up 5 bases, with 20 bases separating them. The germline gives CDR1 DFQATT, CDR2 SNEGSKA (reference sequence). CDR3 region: CSAMKGTGSYTEAFF. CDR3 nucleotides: TGCAGTGCTATGAAGGGGACCGGAAGTTATACTGAAGCTTTCTTT.

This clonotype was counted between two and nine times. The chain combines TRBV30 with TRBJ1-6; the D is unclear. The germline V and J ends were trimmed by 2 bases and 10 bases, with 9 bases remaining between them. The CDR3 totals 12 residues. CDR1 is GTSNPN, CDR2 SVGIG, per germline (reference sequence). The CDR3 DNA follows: TGTGCCTGGAGTCGACCAGGATCACCCCTCCACTTT. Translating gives CAWSRPGSPLHF.

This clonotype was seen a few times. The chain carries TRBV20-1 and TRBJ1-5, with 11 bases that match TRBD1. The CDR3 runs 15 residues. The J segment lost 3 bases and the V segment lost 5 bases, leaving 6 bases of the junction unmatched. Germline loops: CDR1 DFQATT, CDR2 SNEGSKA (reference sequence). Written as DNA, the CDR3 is TGCAGTGCTCCTGGACAGGGGGCTCCCAATCAGCCCCAGCATTTT. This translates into CSAPGQGAPNQPQHF.

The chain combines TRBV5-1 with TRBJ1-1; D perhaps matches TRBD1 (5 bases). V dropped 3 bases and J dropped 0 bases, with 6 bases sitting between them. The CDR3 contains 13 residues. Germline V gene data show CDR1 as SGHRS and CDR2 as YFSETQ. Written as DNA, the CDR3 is TGCGCCAGCAGCTCCAGGGTGAACACTGAAGCTTTCTTT. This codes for CASSSRVNTEAFF.

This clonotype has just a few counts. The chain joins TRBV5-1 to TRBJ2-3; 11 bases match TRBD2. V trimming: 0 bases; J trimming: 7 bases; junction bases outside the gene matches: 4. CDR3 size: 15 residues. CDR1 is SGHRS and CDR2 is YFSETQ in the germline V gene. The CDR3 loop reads CASSLDRLAGNTQYF. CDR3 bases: TGCGCCAGCAGCTTGGACCGACTAGCGGGGAATACGCAGTATTTT.

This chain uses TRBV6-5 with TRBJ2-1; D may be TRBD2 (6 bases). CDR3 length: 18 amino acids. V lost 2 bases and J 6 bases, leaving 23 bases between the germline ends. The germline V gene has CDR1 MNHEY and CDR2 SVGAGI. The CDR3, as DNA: TGTGCCAGCAGTTACGGGGGATTTAGCGGACCTCTGGCCAATGAGCAGTTCTTC. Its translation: CASSYGGFSGPLANEQFF.

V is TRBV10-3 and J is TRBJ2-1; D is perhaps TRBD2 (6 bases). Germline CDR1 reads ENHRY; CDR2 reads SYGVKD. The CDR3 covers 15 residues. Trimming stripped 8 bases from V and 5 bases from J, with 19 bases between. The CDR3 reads CAIRPAGQGDNEQFF. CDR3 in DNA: TGTGCCATCCGCCCGGCGGGGCAGGGTGACAATGAGCAGTTCTTC.

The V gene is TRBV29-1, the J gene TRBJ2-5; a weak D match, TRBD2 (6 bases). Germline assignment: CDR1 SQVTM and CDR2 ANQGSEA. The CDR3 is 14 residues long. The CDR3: CSAPGRGTQETQYF. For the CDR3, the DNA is TGCAGTGCCCCAGGGCGCGGGACGCAAGAGACCCAGTACTTC.

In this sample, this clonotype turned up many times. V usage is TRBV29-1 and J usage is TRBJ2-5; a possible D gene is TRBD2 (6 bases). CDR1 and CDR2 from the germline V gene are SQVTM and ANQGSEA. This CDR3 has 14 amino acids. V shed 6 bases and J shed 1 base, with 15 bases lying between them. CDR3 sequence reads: CSVRGAPAQETQYF. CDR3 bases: TGCAGCGTCCGCGGGGCACCCGCCCAAGAGACCCAGTACTTC.

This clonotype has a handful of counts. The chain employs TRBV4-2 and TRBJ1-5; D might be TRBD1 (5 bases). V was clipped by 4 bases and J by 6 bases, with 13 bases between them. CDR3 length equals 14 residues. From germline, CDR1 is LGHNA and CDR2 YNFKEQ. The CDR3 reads CASSPAGIGQPQHF. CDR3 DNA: TGTGCCAGCAGCCCCGCAGGGATTGGTCAGCCCCAGCATTTT.

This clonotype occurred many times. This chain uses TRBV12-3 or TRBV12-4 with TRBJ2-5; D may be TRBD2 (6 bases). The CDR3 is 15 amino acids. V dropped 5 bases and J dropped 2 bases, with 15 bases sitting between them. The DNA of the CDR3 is TGTGCCAGCAGTCCGTCGAGAGGGAGGCAAGAGACCCAGTACTTC. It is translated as CASSPSRGRQETQYF.

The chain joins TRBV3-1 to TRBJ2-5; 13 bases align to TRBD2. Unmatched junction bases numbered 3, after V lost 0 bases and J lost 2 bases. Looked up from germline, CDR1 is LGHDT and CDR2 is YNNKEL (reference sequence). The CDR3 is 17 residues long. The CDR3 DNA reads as TGTGCCAGCAGCCAAGATTGGGGACTAGCGGGACAAGAGACCCAGTACTTC. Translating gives CASSQDWGLAGQETQYF.

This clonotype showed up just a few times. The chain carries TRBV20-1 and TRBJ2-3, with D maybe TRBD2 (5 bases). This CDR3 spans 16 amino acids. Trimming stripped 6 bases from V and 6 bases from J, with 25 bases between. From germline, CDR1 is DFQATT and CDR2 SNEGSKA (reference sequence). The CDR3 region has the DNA TGCAGTGCGCTGCCGGGCCTAGCTGCATTTTTCGATACGCAGTATTTT. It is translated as CSALPGLAAFFDTQYF.

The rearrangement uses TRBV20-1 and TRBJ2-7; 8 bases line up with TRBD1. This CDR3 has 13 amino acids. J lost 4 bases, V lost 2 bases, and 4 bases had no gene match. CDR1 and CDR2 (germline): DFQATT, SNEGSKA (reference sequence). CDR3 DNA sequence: TGCAGTGCTAGACCAACAGGGGGATACGAGCAGTACGTC. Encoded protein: CSARPTGGYEQYV.

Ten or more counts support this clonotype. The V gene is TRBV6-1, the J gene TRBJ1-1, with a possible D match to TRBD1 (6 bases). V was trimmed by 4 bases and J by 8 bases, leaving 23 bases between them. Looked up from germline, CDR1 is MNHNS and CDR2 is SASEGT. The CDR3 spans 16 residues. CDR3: CASSGIRDTGGGEAFF. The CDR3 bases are TGTGCCAGCAGTGGGATCCGGGACACGGGCGGCGGCGAAGCTTTCTTT.

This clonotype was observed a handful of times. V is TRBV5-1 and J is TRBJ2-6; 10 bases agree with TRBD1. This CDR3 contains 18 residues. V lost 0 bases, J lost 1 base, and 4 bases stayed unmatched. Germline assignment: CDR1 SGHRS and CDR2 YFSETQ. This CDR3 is CASSLVGTGVSGANVLTF. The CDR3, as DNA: TGCGCCAGCAGCTTGGTGGGGACAGGGGTTTCTGGGGCCAACGTCCTGACTTTC.

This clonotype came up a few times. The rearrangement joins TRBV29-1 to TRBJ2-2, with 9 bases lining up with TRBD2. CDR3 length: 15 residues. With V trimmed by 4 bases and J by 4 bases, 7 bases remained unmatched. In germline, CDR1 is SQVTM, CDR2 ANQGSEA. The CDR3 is CSVVLSGGRTGELFF. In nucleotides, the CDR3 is TGCAGCGTTGTTCTTAGCGGGGGCCGCACCGGGGAGCTGTTTTTT.

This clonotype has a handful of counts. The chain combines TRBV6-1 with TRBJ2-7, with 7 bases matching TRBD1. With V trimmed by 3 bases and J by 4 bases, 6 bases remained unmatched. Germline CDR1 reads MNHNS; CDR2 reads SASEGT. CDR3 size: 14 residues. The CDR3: CASSDYRGPYEQYF. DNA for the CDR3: TGTGCCAGCAGTGACTACAGGGGCCCTTACGAGCAGTACTTC.

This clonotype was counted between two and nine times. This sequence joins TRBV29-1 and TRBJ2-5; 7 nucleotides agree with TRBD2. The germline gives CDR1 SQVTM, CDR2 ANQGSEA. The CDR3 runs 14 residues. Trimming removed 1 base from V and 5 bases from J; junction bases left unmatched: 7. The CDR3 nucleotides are TGCAGCGTTGAAGCGGGGCGGGAGAGGGAGACCCAGTACTTC. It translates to CSVEAGRERETQYF.

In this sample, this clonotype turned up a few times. The CDR3 region is CASSEAPDFSYEQYF. Written as DNA, the CDR3 is TGTGCCAGCAGTGAAGCTCCCGATTTTTCCTACGAGCAGTACTTC. The rearrangement joins TRBV6-1 to TRBJ2-7, with no clear D. The CDR3 consists of 15 residues. The germline V and J ends were trimmed by 0 bases and 1 base, with 10 bases remaining between them. Germline-derived CDR1 and CDR2 are MNHNS and SASEGT.

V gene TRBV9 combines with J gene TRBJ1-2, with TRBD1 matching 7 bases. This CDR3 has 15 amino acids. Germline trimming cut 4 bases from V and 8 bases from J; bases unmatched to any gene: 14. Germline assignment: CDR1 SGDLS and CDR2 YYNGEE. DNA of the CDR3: TGTGCCAGCAGCCCTTGGACAGGCCGTCATTACGGCTACACCTTC. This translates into CASSPWTGRHYGYTF.

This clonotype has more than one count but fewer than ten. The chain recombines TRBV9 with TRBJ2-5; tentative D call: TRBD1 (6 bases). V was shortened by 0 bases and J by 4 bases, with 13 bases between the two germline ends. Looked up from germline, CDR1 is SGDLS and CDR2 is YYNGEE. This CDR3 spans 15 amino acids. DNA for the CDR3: TGTGCCAGCAGCGTAGATGGGGGCAGGGCAGAGACCCAGTACTTC. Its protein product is CASSVDGGRAETQYF.

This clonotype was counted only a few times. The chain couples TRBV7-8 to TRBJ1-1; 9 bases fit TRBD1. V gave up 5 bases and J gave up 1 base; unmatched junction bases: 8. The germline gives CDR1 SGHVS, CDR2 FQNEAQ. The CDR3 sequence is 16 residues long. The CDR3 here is CASSHATGGANTEAFF. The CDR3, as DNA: TGTGCCAGCAGCCACGCAACAGGGGGCGCGAACACTGAAGCTTTCTTT. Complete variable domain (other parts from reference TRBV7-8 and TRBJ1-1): GAGVSQSPRYKVAKRGQDVALRCDPISGHVSLFWYQQALGQGPEFLTYFQNEAQLDKSGLPSDRFFAERPEGSVSTLKIQRTQQEDSAVYLCASSHATGGANTEAFFGQGTRLTVV.

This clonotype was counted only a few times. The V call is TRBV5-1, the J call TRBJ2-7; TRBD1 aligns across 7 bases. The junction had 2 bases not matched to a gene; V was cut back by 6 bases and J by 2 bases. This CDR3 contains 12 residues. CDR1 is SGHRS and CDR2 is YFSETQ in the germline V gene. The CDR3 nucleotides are TGCGCCAGCACGGGACAGACCTACGAGCAGTACTTC. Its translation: CASTGQTYEQYF.

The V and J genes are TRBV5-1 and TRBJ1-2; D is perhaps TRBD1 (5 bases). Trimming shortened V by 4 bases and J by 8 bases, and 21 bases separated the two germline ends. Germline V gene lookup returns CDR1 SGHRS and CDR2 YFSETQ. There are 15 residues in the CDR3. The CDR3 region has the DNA TGCGCCAGCAGCCCCCAAGGGACCTCACACGAAGGCTACACCTTC. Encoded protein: CASSPQGTSHEGYTF.

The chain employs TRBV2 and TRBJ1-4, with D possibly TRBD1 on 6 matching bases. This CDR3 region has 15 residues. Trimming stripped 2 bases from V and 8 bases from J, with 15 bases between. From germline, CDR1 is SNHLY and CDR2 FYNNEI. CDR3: CASSESGAAGEKLFF. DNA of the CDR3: TGTGCCAGCAGTGAATCAGGGGCTGCGGGGGAAAAACTGTTTTTT.